The clone carrying this TCR beta chain was seen only a few times. Its target is not known. Reverse transcription of all isolated RNA meant that expressed TCRB transcripts were sequenced. Clones were read by immunoSEQ multiplex PCR, and TCRdb kept only the in-frame ones, dropping some. This sample yields a few hundred thousand clones, of which 9.5% to 12% are seen a single time; 0.015% belongs to the top ten. The entry originates in a study of beta chain features in type 1 diabetes. Study-level background: Age, gender, cell numbers and subset yield matched between patients and controls. The examined sorted cells totaled under 120 million across samples. Findings of the study overall: Among patients with Type 1 diabetes, TCRB CDR3s were moderately but significantly shorter in every one of the four CD4+ subsets.

The TCR sequence derives from a woman aged 25-40 years in good health. The material sequenced was naive CD4+ T cells from blood.

The DNA for the CDR3 is TGCGCCAGCAGCTCTCAGGGACAACCCACAGATACGCAGTATTTT. It codes for CASSSQGQPTDTQYF. This sequence joins TRBV5-1 and TRBJ2-3, with D maybe TRBD1 (6 bases). Trimming shortened V by 3 bases and J by 2 bases, and 13 bases separated the two germline ends. The CDR3 length is 15 residues. Germline CDR1 reads SGHRS; CDR2 reads YFSETQ.